This is a list of T cell receptor beta chains from one sample in a study of blood T cell repertoires in COVID-19. Here immunoSEQ multiplex PCR was the method, and the copy in TCRdb shows in-frame clones only, minus some. The data hold 150,000 to 200,000 clones, with more than 65% observed a single time. The sequencing input was PBMCs or T cells enriched from blood (not recorded which). The receptor source for this set is a man between 50 and 59 years old who had recovered from COVID-19. Both conserved end residues are part of each CDR3. D genes are given only for firm matches. Expanded clones get a size class; other rows say once, few or many, or leave the size out.

>TRBJ2-7|-|TRBV10-1|TRBD1
CASGPGTGNNEQYF
TGCGCCAGTGGACCCGGGACAGGGAACAACGAGCAGTACTTC
>TRBJ1-3|-|TRBV3-1/TRBV3-2|-
CASSPYGSSGNTIYF
TGTGCCAGCAGCCCTTACGGGAGTTCTGGAAACACCATATATTTT
>TRBJ2-2|-|TRBV6-4|-
CASSRRQALNTGELFF
TGTGCCAGCAGTCGAAGACAGGCGCTGAACACCGGGGAGCTGTTTTTT
>TRBJ2-3|-|TRBV9|-
CASSVRDSTDTQYF
TGTGCCAGCAGCGTCAGGGATTCCACAGATACGCAGTATTTT
>TRBJ1-5|-|TRBV6-4|TRBD1
CAGLPLGQGWNQPQHF
TGTGCCGGGCTACCTTTGGGACAGGGCTGGAATCAGCCCCAGCATTTT
>TRBJ1-1|-|TRBV18|TRBD1
CASSRDRENTEAFF
TGTGCCAGCTCCCGGGACAGGGAGAACACTGAAGCTTTCTTT
>TRBJ2-6|-|TRBV5-4|TRBD1
CASSLRGLNGANVLTF
TGTGCCAGCAGCTTGAGGGGGCTTAATGGGGCCAACGTCCTGACTTTC
>TRBJ1-1|-|TRBV5-4|TRBD1
CASSLLTGGNTEAFF
TGTGCCAGCAGCTTGCTTACAGGGGGGAACACTGAAGCTTTCTTT
>TRBJ1-1|few|TRBV11-3|-
CASSETKSEAFF
TGTGCCAGCAGCGAGACTAAGAGTGAAGCTTTCTTT
>TRBJ1-2|-|TRBV9|-
CASSARGLYGYTF
TGTGCCAGCAGCGCTAGAGGGCTCTATGGCTACACCTTC
>TRBJ2-7|-|TRBV18|-
CASSPLGDYEQYF
TGTGCCAGCTCACCTCTAGGGGACTACGAGCAGTACTTC
>TRBJ2-1|-|TRBV2|-
CASSLGGNEQFF
TGTGCCAGCAGTTTGGGCGGGAATGAGCAGTTCTTC
>TRBJ1-5|-|TRBV19|TRBD1
CAGGQGLVQPQHF
TGTGCCGGGGGACAGGGCCTTGTCCAGCCCCAGCATTTT
>TRBJ2-1|-|TRBV5-1|TRBD1
CASSSLPLPGTGDNNEQFF
TGCGCCAGCAGCTCTCTTCCGCTTCCCGGGACAGGGGATAACAATGAGCAGTTCTTC
>TRBJ1-5|-|TRBV7-9|TRBD1
CASSGGTGSQPQHF
TGTGCCAGCAGCGGGGGGACAGGGAGTCAGCCCCAGCATTTT
>TRBJ1-2|-|TRBV5-4|-
CASSLVSRNYGYTF
TGTGCCAGCAGCTTGGTGTCCCGGAACTATGGCTACACCTTC
>TRBJ2-1|-|TRBV29-1|TRBD1
CSAWDSPLSYNEQFF
TGCAGCGCCTGGGACAGTCCCCTCTCCTACAATGAGCAGTTCTTC
>TRBJ2-7|-|TRBV10-3|-
CAISAGRTDSYEQYF
TGTGCCATCAGTGCCGGGCGGACAGACAGCTACGAGCAGTACTTC
>TRBJ2-2|few|TRBV14|-
CASSQAAGVTGELFF
TGTGCCAGCAGCCAAGCGGCAGGGGTTACCGGGGAGCTGTTTTTT
>TRBJ1-1|-|TRBV19|-
CASSRPNTEAFF
TGTGCCAGTAGTAGGCCGAACACTGAAGCTTTCTTT
>TRBJ2-5|-|TRBV24-1|TRBD1
CATSEPGQGETQYF
TGTGCCACCAGTGAGCCCGGACAGGGGGAGACCCAGTACTTC
>TRBJ1-5|few|TRBV27|-
CASSLSSYNQPQHF
TGTGCCAGCAGTCTGAGTAGTTACAATCAGCCCCAGCATTTT
>TRBJ2-7|-|TRBV12-3/TRBV12-4|TRBD1
CASSDRGGDEQYF
TGTGCCAGCAGCGACAGGGGCGGGGACGAGCAGTACTTC
>TRBJ1-3|-|TRBV11-2|-
CASSLEGFSGNTIYF
TGTGCCAGCAGCTTGGAGGGGTTCTCTGGAAACACCATATATTTT
>TRBJ2-7|-|TRBV3-1/TRBV3-2|TRBD1
CASSQGAGGQYF
TGTGCCAGCAGCCAAGGGGCAGGGGGGCAGTACTTC